This TCR beta chain was sequenced for a study of post-analysis software for immune sequencing data. Points from the study as a whole: Patients with multiple sclerosis recorded significantly lower normalized Chao1 diversity than controls, the study found. With F measure, samples from one preparation batch clustered together strongly. Patients carried several TRBV segments more frequently than controls did, and TRBV5-6, TRBV5-1 and TRBV20-1 were among them.

CDR3 length equals 14 residues. Germline CDR1 DFQATT, CDR2 SNEGSKA (reference sequence). V lost 4 bases and J lost 5, with 16 bases in between. TCR beta cDNA libraries had unique molecular identifiers. MiXCR, applied by TCRdb to the PCR reads, yields one record per CDR3 protein. Of over 250,000 distinct CDR3 sequences in the sample, 35% to 40% were seen once. Concerning this clonotype: Its antigen is not identified.

The sequence was collected from a girl aged 10 to 17 with multiple sclerosis. The sequenced sample was blood. V is TRBV20-1 and J is TRBJ2-3, with D possibly being TRBD2 (5 bases). CDR3 residues: CSATVAVARDTQYF. The CDR3 bases are TGCAGTGCTACCGTGGCCGTAGCGAGAGATACGCAGTATTTT.